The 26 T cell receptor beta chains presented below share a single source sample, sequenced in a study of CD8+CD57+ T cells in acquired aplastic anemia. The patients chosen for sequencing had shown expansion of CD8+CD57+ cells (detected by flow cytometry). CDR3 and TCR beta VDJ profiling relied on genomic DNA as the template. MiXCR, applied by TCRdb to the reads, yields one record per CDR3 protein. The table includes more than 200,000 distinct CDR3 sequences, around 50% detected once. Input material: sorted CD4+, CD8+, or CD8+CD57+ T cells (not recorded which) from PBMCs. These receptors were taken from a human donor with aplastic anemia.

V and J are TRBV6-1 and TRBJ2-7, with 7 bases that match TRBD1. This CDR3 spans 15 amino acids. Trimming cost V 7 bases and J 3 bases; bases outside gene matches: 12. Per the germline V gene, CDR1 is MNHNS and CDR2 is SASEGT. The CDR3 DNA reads TGTGCCAGCAAGCTTACGGGACAGCCTAACTACGAGCAGTACTTC. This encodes CASKLTGQPNYEQYF.

Here the CDR3 reads CASSQEAGRNEKLFF. The CDR3, as DNA: TGCGCCAGCAGCCAAGAGGCAGGGCGTAATGAAAAACTGTTTTTT. The chain uses TRBV4-1 and TRBJ1-4, with D maybe TRBD1 (5 bases). V lost 0 bases to trimming and J lost 4 bases, with 9 bases between them. The CDR3 loop spans 15 amino acids. The germline gives CDR1 MGHRA, CDR2 YSYEKL.

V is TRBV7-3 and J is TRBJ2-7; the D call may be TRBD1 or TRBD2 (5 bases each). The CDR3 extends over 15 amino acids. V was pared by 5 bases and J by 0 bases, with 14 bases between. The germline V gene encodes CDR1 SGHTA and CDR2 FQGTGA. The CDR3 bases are TGTGCCAGCAGCCCCGGGACCGACTACTCCTACGAGCAGTACTTC. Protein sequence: CASSPGTDYSYEQYF.

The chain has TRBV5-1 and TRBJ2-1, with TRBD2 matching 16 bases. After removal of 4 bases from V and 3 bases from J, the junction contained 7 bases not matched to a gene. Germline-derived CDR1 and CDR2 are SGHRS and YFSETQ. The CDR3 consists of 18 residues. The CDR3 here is CASSPGTSGGGDYNEQFF. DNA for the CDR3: TGCGCCAGCAGCCCCGGGACTAGCGGGGGGGGTGACTACAATGAGCAGTTCTTC.

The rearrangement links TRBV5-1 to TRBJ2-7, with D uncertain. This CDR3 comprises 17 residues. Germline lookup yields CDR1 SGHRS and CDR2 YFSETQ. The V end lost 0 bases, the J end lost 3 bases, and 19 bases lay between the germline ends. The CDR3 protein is CASSLAVFSASHYEQYF. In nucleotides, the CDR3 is TGCGCCAGCAGCTTGGCGGTGTTCAGTGCCAGTCACTACGAGCAGTACTTC.

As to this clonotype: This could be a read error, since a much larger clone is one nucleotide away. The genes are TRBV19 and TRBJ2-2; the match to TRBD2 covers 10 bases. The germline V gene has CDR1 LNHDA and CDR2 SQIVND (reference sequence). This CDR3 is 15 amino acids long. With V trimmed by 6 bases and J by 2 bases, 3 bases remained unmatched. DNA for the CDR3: TGTGCCAGTAGATCTAGCGGGGGTAACACCGGGGAGCTGTTTTTT. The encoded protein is CASRSSGGNTGELFF.

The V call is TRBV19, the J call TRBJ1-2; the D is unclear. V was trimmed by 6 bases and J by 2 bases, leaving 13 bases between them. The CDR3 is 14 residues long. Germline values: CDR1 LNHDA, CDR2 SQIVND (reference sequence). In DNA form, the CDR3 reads TGTGCCAGTAGCGCCACCCCGGGGAACTATGGCTACACCTTC. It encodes CASSATPGNYGYTF.

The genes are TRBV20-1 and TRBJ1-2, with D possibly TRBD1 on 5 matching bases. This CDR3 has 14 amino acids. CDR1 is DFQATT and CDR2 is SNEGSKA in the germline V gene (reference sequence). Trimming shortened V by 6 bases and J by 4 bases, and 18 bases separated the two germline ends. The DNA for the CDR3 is TGCAGTGCCGAACCGAAAAAAACAGGCTATGGCTACACCTTC. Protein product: CSAEPKKTGYGYTF.

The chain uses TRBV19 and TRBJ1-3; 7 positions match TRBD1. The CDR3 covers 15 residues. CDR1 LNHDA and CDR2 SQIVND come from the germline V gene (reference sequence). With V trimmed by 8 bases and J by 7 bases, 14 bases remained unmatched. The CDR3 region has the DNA TGTGCCAGTTACCTCGGTGCAGGGGGTAAGAACACCATATATTTT. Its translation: CASYLGAGGKNTIYF.

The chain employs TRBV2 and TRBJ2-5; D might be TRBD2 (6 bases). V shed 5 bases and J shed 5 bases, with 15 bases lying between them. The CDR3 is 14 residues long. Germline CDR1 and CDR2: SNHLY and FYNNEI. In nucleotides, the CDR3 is TGTGCCAGCAGTTTAGCGCGGCTAGCGGAGACCCAGTACTTC. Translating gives CASSLARLAETQYF.

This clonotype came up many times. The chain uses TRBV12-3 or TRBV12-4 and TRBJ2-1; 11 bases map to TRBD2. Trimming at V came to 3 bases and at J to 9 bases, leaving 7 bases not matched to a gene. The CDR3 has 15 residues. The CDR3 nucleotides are TGTGCCAGCAGTTTGAATAGCGGGGGGGCGAGTGAGCAGTTCTTC. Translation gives CASSLNSGGASEQFF.

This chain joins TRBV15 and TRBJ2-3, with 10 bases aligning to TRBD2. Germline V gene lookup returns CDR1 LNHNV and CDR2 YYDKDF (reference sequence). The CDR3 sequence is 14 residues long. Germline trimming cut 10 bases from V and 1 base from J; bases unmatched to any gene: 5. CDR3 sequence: CASRAGGRTDTQYF. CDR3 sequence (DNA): TGTGCCAGCAGAGCGGGGGGGCGCACAGATACGCAGTATTTT. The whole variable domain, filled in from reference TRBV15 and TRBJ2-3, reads DAMVIQNPRYQVTQFGKPVTLSCSQTLNHNVMYWYQQKSSQAPKLLFHYYDKDFNNEADTPDNFQSRRPNTSFCFLDIRSPGLGDTAMYLCASRAGGRTDTQYFGPGTRLTVL.

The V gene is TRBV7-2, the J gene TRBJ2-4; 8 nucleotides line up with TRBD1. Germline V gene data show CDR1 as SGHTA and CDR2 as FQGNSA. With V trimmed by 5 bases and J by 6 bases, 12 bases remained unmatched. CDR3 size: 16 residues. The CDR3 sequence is CASSTGTGSVGNIQYF. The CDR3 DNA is TGTGCCAGCAGCACAGGGACAGGTTCAGTGGGAAACATTCAGTACTTC.

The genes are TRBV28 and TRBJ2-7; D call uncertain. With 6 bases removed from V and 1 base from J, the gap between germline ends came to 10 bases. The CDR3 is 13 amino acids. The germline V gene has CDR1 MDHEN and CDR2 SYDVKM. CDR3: CASSTFGSYEQYF. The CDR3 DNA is TGTGCCAGCAGCACCTTTGGATCCTACGAGCAGTACTTC. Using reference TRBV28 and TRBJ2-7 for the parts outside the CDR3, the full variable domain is DVKVTQSSRYLVKRTGEKVFLECVQDMDHENMFWYRQDPGLGLRLIYFSYDVKMKEKGDIPEGYSVSREKKERFSLILESASTNQTSMYLCASSTFGSYEQYFGPGTRLTVT.

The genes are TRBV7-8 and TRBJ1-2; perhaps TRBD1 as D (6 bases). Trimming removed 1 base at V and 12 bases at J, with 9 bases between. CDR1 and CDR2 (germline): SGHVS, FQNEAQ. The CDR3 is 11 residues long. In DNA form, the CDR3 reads TGTGCCAGCAGCTTAGGCCAGGGGAACACCTTC. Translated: CASSLGQGNTF.

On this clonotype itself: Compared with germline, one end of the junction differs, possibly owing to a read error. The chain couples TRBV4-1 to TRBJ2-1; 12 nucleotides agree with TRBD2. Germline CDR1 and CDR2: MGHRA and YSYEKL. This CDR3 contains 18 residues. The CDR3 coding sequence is TGCGCCAGCAACCAAGATCTAGGACTAGCGGGGACCTACAATGAGCAGTTCTTC. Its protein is CASNQDLGLAGTYNEQFF.

In nucleotides, the CDR3 is TGCGCCAGCAGCTTGGAGGGGGTTGGTGAAAAACTGTTTTTT. Its protein product is CASSLEGVGEKLFF. The chain combines TRBV5-1 with TRBJ1-4; TRBD1 is a possible D gene (6 bases). The CDR3 covers 14 residues. The V end lost 0 bases, the J end lost 7 bases, and 10 bases lay between the germline ends. The V gene's germline CDR1 is SGHRS and CDR2 YFSETQ.

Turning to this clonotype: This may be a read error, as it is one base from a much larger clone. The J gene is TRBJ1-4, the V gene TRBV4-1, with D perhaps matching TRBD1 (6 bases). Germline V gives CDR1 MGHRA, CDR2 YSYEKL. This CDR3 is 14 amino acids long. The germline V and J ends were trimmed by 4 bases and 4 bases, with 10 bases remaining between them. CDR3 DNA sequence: TGCGCCAGCAGCCTGGACAGCAGTAATGAAAAACTGTTTTTT. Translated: CASSLDSSNEKLFF.

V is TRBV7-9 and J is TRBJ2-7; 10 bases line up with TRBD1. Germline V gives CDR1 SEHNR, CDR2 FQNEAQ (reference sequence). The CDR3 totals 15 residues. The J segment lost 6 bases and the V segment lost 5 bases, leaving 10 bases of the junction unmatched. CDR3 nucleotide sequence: TGTGCCAGCAGCCCTGATCGACAGGGGGCACTCGAGCAGTACTTC. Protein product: CASSPDRQGALEQYF.

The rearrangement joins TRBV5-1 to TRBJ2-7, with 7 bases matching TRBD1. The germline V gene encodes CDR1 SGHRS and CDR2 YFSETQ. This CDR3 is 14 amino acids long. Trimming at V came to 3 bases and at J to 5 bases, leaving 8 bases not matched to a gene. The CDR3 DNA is TGCGCCAGCAGCTCAGACCGGGACAGAAACGAGCAGTACTTC. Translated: CASSSDRDRNEQYF.

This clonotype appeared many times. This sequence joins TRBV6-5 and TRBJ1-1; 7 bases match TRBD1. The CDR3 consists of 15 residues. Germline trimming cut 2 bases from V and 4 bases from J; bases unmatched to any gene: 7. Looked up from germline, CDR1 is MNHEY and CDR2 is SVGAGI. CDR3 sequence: CASSYGDSSVTEAFF. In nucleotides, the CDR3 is TGTGCCAGCAGTTACGGGGACAGTTCGGTCACTGAAGCTTTCTTT.

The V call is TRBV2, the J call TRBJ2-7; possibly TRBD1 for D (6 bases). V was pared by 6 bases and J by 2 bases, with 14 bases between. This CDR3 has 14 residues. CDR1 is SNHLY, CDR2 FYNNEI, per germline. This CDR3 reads CASRTGQPPYEQYF. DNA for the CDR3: TGTGCCAGCAGGACCGGACAGCCTCCCTACGAGCAGTACTTC.

The CDR3, as DNA: TGCAGTGCAGACGACTCCTACGAGCAGTACTTC. Its protein is CSADDSYEQYF. The chain links TRBV20-1 to TRBJ2-7; D not resolved. The germline V and J ends were trimmed by 6 bases and 0 bases, with 6 bases remaining between them. Germline values: CDR1 DFQATT, CDR2 SNEGSKA (reference sequence). CDR3 length equals 11 residues.

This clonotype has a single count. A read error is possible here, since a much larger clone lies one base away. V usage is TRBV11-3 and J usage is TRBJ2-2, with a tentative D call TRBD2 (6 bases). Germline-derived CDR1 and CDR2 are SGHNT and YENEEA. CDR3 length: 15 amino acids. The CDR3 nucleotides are TGTGCCAGCAGCCCGTCGACGGGGTTCGGCGGGGAGCCGTTTTTT. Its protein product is CASSPSTGFGGEPFF. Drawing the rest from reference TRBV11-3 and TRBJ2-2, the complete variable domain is EAGVVQSPRYKIIEKKQPVAFWCNPISGHNTLYWYLQNLGQGPELLIRYENEEAVDDSQLPKDRFSAERLKGVDSTLKIQPAELGDSAVYLCASSPSTGFGGEPFFGEGSRLTVL.

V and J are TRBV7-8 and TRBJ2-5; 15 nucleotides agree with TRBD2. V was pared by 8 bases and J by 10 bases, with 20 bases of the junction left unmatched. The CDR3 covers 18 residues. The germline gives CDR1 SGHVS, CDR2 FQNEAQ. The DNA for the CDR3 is TGTGCCAGCGGCTCCGAGTTGGGACTAGCGGGGGGTTTTGGTGTCCAGTACTTC. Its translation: CASGSELGLAGGFGVQYF.

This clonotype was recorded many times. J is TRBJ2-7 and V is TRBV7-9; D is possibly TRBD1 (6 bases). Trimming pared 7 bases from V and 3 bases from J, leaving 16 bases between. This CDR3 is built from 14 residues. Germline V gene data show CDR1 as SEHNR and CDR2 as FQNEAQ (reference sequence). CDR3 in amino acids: CASTLTGTSYEQYF. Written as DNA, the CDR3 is TGTGCCAGCACTCTGACCGGGACAAGCTACGAGCAGTACTTC.